This TCR beta chain was identified in a study of cytotoxic CD8 clonotypes in ibrutinib-treated CLL. Findings and limits, study-wide: Baseline clonality, higher than in age-matched healthy donors, tracked circulating CD8+ T-cell counts.

About this clone: Its antigen is undetermined.

This table comes from immunoSEQ multiplex PCR, and its TCRdb copy is limited to in-frame clones, with some not included. The table records about 140,000 clones, around three quarters of them present only once. The germline V gene encodes CDR1 LGHNA and CDR2 YNFKEQ. The CDR3 is 15 residues long. Trimming removed 1 base at V and 4 bases at J, with 13 bases between. The sequence came from a human donor with chronic lymphocytic leukemia. Source: PBMCs, taken after 12 months of ibrutinib treatment. V and J are TRBV4-2 and TRBJ1-2, with D possibly being TRBD1 (5 bases). CDR3 sequence reads: CASSQVAGSPYGYTF. In DNA form, the CDR3 reads TGTGCCAGCAGCCAAGTGGCAGGGAGCCCCTATGGCTACACCTTC.